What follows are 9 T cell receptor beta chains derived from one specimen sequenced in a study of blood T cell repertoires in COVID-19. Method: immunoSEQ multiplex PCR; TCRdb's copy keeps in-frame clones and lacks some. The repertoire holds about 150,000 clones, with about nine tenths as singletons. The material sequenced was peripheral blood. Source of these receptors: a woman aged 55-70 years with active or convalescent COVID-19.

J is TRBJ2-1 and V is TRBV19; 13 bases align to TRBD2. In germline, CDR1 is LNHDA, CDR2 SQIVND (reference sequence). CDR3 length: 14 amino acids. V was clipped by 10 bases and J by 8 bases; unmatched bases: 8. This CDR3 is CATTLAGGRYEQFF. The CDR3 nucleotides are TGTGCCACCACACTAGCGGGGGGGCGTTATGAGCAGTTCTTC.

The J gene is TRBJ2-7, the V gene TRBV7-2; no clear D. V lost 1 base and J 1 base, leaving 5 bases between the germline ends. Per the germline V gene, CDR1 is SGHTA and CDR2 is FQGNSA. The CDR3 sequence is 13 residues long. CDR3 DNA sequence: TGTGCCAGCAGCTTAGACAGATCCTACGAGCAGTACTTC. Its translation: CASSLDRSYEQYF.

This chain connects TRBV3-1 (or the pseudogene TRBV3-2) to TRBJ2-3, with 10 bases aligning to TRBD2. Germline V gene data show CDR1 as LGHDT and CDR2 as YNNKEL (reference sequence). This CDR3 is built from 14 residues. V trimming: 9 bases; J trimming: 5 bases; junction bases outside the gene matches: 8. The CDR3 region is CASTSGVGGDTQYF. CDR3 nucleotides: TGTGCCAGTACTAGCGGGGTGGGGGGAGATACGCAGTATTTT.

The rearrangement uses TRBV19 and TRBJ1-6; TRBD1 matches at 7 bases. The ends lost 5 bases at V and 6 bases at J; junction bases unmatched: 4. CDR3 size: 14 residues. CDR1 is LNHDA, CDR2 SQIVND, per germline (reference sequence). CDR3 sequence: CASSLGQSNSPLHF. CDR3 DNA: TGTGCCAGTAGTTTGGGACAGTCTAATTCACCCCTCCACTTT.

CDR3 protein: CASSLETGSTGELFF. DNA of the CDR3: TGTGCCAGCAGCTTGGAGACAGGGAGCACCGGGGAGCTGTTTTTT. This sequence joins TRBV7-6 and TRBJ2-2, with TRBD1 identical over 7 bases. CDR3 length: 15 amino acids. The trim removed 3 bases at V and 4 bases at J, leaving 5 bases unmatched. The germline gives CDR1 SGHVS, CDR2 FNYEAQ.

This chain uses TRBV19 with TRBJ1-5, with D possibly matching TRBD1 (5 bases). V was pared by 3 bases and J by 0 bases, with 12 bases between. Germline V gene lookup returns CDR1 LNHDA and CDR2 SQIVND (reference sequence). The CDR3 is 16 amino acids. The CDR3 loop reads CASSIRQRNSNQPQHF. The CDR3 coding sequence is TGTGCCAGTAGTATTCGACAGCGCAATAGCAATCAGCCCCAGCATTTT.

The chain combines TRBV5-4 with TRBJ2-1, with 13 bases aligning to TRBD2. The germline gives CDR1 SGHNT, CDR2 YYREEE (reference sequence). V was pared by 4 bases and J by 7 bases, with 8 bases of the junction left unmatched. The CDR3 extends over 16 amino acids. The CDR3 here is CASSPGGLAGNNEQFF. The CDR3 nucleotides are TGTGCCAGCAGCCCGGGGGGACTAGCGGGGAATAATGAGCAGTTCTTC.

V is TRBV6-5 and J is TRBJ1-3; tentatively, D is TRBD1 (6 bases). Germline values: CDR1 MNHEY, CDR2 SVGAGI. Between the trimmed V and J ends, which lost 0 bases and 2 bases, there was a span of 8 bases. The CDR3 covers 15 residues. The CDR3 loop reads CASSYSQGTGNTIYF. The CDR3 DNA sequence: TGTGCCAGCAGTTACTCGCAGGGGACTGGAAACACCATATATTTT.

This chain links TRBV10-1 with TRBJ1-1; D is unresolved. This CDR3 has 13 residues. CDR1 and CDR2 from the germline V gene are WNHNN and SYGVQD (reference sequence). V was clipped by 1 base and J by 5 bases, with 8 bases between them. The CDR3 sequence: CASSEWTGTEAFF. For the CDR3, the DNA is TGCGCCAGCAGTGAGTGGACGGGAACTGAAGCTTTCTTT.